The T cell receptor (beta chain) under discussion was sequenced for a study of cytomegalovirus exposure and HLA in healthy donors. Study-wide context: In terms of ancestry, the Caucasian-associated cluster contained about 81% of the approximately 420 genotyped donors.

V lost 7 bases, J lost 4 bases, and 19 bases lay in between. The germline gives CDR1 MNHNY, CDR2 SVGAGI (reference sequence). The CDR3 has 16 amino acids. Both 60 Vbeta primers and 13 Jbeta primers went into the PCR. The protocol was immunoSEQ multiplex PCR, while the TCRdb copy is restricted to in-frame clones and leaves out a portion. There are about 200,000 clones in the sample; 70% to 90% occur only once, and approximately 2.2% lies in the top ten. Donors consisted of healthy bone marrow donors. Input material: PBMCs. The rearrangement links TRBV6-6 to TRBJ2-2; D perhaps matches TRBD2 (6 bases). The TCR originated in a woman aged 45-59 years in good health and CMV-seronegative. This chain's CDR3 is CASNPQGGMGTGELFF. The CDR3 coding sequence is TGTGCCAGCAACCCCCAAGGCGGGATGGGCACCGGGGAGCTGTTTTTT.